The 4 T cell receptor beta chains listed next were all sequenced from one sample in a study of identical twins. One entry per CDR3 protein results from TCRdb running MiXCR on the 5' RACE reads. The sample contains 400,000 to 650,000 distinct CDR3 sequences, roughly 21% of which appear only once. These sequences were also reported in another study, on T cells expressing NK-cell markers.

The sample consisted of CD4+ T cells sorted from blood. These receptors were taken from a woman aged 18-29 years in good health.

The CDR3 DNA is TGCAGTGCTAGAGATCGGATGGGGGAAGAGACCCAGTACTTC. Translation gives CSARDRMGEETQYF. This chain joins TRBV20-1 and TRBJ2-5; tentatively, D is TRBD1 or TRBD2 (5 bases each). The V end lost 0 bases, the J end lost 3 bases, and 11 bases lay between the germline ends. This CDR3 contains 14 residues. Germline V gene data show CDR1 as DFQATT and CDR2 as SNEGSKA (reference sequence).

This clonotype appeared a few times. The chain recombines TRBV6-1 with TRBJ2-5, with a possible D match to TRBD1 (6 bases). The V gene lost 5 bases and the J gene lost 2 bases, with 12 bases spanning the gap. This CDR3 contains 14 residues. Germline V gives CDR1 MNHNS, CDR2 SASEGT. The chain's CDR3 is CASSPGTYQETQYF. In DNA, the CDR3 is TGTGCCAGCAGTCCCGGGACATATCAAGAGACCCAGTACTTC.

In this sample, this clonotype turned up a few times. The chain has TRBV10-3 and TRBJ2-3, with 8 positions matching TRBD1. CDR3 length: 13 residues. Looked up from germline, CDR1 is ENHRY and CDR2 is SYGVKD. V shed 6 bases and J 3 bases; nucleotides not matched to a gene: 2. DNA of the CDR3: TGTGCCATCAGGGACAGGGAAACAGATACGCAGTATTTT. It yields the protein CAIRDRETDTQYF.

This clonotype has more than one count but fewer than ten. The chain is built from TRBV11-1 and TRBJ2-5; maybe TRBD1 (5 bases). The germline V and J ends were trimmed by 3 bases and 4 bases, with 24 bases remaining between them. The CDR3 length is 18 residues. CDR1 and CDR2 (germline): SGHAT, FQDESV (reference sequence). The CDR3 loop is CASSFPRASREWGETQYF. The CDR3 nucleotides are TGTGCCAGCAGCTTCCCTCGGGCGTCCAGGGAATGGGGAGAGACCCAGTACTTC.